This paragraph covers one TCR beta chain sequence. V was pared by 4 bases and J by 1 base, with 10 bases between. The CDR3 loop spans 14 amino acids. CDR1 MNHNY and CDR2 SVGAGI come from the germline V gene (reference sequence). The entry originates in a study of blood T cell repertoires in COVID-19. Profiled with immunoSEQ multiplex PCR; TCRdb holds only in-frame clones, not every one. Here the sample spans about 240,000 clones, about nine tenths being singletons. The chain has TRBV6-6 and TRBJ1-1, with D possibly matching TRBD1 (6 bases). This receptor was taken from a man in his fifties or sixties who had recovered from COVID-19. Material for sequencing was peripheral blood. CDR3 DNA sequence: TGTGCCAGCAGTTGGGGACATACGAACACTGAAGCTTTCTTT. Its translation: CASSWGHTNTEAFF.